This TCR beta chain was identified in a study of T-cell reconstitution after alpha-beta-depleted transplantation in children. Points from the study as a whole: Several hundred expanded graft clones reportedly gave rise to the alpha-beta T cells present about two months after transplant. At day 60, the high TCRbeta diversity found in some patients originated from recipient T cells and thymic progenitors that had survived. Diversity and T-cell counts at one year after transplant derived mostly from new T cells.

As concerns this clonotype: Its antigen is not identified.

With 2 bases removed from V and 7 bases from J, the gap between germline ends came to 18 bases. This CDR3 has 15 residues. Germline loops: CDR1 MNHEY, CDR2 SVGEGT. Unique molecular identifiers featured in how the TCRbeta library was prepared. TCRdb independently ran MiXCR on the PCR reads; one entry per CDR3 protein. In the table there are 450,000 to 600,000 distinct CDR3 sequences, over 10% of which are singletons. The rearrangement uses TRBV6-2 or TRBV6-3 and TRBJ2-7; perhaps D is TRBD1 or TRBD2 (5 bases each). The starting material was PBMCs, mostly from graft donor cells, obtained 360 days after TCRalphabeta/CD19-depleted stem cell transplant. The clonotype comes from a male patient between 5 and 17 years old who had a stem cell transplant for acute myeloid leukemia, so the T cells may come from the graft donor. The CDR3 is CASSYPRGLAREQYF. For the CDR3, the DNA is TGTGCCAGCAGTTACCCTCGGGGCCTGGCGAGGGAGCAGTACTTC.